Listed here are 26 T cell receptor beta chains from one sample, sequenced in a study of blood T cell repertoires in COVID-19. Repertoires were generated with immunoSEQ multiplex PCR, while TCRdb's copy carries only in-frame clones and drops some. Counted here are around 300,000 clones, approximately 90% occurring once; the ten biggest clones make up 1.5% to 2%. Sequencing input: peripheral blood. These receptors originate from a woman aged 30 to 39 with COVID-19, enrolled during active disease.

CDR3 region: CASSLATGNYGYTF. DNA of the CDR3: TGTGCCAGCAGCTTAGCAACGGGAAACTATGGCTACACCTTC. This chain connects TRBV7-2 to TRBJ1-2; D remains unclear. Germline assignment: CDR1 SGHTA and CDR2 FQGNSA. Between the trimmed V and J ends, which lost 0 bases and 2 bases, there was a span of 7 bases. This CDR3 has 14 amino acids.

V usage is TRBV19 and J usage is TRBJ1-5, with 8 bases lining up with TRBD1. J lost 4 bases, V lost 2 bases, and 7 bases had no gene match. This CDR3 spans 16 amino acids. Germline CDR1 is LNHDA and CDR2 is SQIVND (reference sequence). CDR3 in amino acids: CASSITPGGSNQPQHF. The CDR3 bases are TGTGCCAGTAGTATAACCCCAGGGGGCAGTAATCAGCCCCAGCATTTT.

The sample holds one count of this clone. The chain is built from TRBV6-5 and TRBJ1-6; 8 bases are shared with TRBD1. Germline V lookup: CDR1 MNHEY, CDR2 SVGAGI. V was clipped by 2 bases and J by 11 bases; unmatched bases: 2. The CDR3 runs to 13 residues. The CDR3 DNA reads TGTGCCAGCAGTTACGCGACAGGGGCACCCCTCCACTTT. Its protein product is CASSYATGAPLHF.

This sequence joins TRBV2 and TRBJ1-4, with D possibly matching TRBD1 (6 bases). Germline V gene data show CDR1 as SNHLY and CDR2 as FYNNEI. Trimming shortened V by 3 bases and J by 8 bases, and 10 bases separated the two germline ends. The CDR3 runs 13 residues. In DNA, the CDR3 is TGTGCCAGCAGTGACAGGGGTGGGGAAAAACTGTTTTTT. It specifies CASSDRGGEKLFF.

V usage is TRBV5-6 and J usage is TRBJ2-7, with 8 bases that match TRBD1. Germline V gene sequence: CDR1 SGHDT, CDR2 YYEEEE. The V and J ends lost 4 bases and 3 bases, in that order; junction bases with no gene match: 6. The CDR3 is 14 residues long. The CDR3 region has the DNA TGTGCCAGCAGCCCGGGGACAGGAGTCTACGAGCAGTACGTC. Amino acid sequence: CASSPGTGVYEQYV.

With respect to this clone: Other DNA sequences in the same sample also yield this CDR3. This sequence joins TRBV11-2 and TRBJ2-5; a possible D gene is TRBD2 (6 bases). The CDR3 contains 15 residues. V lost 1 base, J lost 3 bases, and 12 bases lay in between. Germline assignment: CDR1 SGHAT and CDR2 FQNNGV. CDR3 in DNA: TGTGCCAGCAGCTTAGGCCGGGGGAGAGAAGAGACCCAGTACTTC. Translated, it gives CASSLGRGREETQYF.

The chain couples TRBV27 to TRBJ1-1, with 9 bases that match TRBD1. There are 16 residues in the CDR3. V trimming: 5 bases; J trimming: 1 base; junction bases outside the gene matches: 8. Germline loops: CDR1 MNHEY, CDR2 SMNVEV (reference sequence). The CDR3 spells CASSPDRGPTNTEAFF. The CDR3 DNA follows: TGTGCCAGCAGTCCGGACAGGGGCCCAACGAACACTGAAGCTTTCTTT.

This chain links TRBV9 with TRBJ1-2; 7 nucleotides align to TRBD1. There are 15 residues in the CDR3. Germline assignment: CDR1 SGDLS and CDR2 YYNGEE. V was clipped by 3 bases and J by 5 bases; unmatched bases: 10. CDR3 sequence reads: CASSAFGTAEYGYTF. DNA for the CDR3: TGTGCCAGCAGCGCTTTTGGGACAGCCGAATATGGCTACACCTTC.

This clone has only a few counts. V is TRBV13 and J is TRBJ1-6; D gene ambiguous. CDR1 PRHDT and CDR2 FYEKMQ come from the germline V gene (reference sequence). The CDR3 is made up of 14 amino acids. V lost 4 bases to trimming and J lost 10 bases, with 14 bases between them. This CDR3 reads CASSSDLGRSPLHF. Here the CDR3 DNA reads TGTGCCAGCAGCTCCGATCTTGGGAGGTCACCCCTCCACTTT.

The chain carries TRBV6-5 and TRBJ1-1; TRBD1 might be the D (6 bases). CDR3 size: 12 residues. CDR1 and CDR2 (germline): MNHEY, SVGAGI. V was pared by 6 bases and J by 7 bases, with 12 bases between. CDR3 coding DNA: TGTGCCAGCAGGCGGGGGGGCGGTGAAGCTTTCTTT. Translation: CASRRGGGEAFF.

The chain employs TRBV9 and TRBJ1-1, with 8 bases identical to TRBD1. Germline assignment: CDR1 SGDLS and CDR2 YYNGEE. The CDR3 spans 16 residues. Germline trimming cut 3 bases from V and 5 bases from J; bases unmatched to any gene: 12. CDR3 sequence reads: CASSAPGRGLRTEAFF. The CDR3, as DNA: TGTGCCAGCAGCGCCCCGGGCAGGGGGCTTCGGACTGAAGCTTTCTTT. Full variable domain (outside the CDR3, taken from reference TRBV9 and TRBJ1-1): DSGVTQTPKHLITATGQRVTLRCSPRSGDLSVYWYQQSLDQGLQFLIQYYNGEERAKGNILERFSAQQFPDLHSELNLSSLELGDSALYFCASSAPGRGLRTEAFFGQGTRLTVV.

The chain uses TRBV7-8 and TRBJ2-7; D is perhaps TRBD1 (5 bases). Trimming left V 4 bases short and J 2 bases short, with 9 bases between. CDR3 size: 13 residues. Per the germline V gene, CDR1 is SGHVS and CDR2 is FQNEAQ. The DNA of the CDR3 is TGTGCCAGCAGCTGGGGCACGACCTACGAGCAGTACGTC. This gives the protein CASSWGTTYEQYV.

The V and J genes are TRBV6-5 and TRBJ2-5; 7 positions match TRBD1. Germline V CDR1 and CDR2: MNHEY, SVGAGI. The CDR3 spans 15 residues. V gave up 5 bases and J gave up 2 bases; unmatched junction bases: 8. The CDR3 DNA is TGTGCCAGCAGTCACCGGGACAGTTATCAAGAGACCCAGTACTTC. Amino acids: CASSHRDSYQETQYF.

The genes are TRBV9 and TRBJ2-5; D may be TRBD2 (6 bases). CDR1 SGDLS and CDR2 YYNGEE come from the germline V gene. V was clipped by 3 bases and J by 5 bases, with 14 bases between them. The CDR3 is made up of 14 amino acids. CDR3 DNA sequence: TGTGCCAGCAGCGCCTCGACTAGTACCGAGACCCAGTACTTC. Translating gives CASSASTSTETQYF.

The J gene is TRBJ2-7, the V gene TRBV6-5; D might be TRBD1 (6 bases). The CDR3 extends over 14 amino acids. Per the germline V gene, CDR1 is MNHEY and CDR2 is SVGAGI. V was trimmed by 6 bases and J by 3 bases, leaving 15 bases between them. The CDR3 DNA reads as TGTGCCAGCAGCCCCGGACAGCCCGACTACGAGCAGTACGTC. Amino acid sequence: CASSPGQPDYEQYV.

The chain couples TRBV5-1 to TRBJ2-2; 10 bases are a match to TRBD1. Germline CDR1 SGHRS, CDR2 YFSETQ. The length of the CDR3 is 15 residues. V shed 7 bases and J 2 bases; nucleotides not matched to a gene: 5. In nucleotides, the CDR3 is TGCGCCAGCGGGAGACAGGGGGCCAACACCGGGGAGCTGTTTTTT. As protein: CASGRQGANTGELFF.

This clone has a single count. DNA of the CDR3: TGTGCCAGCACCCGAGGGAGACAAAGTGGCTACACCTTC. Protein: CASTRGRQSGYTF. J is TRBJ1-2 and V is TRBV7-2; D not resolved. Germline-derived CDR1 and CDR2 are SGHTA and FQGNSA. Trimming shortened V by 7 bases and J by 7 bases, and 16 bases separated the two germline ends. This CDR3 comprises 13 residues.

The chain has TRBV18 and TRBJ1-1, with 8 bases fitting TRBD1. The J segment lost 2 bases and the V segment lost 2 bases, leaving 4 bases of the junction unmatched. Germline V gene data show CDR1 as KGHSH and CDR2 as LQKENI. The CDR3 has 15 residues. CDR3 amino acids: CASSPRTGTNTEAFF. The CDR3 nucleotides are TGTGCCAGCTCACCAAGGACAGGGACAAACACTGAAGCTTTCTTT.

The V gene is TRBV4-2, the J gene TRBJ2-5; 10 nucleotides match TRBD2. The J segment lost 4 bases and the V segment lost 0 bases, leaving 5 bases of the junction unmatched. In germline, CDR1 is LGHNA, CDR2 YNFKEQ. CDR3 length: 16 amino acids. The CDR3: CASSQDRSGGGETQYF. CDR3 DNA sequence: TGTGCCAGCAGCCAAGATCGGAGCGGGGGGGGAGAGACCCAGTACTTC.

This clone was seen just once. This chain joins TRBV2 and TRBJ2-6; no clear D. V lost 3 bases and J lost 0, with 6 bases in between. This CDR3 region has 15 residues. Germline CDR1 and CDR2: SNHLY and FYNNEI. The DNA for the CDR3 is TGTGCCAGCAGTGATAGTCGCTCTGGGGCCAACGTCCTGACTTTC. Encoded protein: CASSDSRSGANVLTF.

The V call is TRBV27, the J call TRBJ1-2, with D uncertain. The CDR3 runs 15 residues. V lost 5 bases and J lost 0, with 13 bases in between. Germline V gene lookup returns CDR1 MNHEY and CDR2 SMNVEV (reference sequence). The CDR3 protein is CASSPGGEANYGYTF. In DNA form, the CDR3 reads TGTGCCAGCAGTCCAGGCGGGGAAGCTAACTATGGCTACACCTTC.

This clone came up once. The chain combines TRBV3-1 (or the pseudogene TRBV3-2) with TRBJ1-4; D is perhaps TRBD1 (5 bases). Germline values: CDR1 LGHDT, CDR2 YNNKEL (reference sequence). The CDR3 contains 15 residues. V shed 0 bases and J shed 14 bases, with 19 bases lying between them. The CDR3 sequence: CASSQDGLSGQRLFF. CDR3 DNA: TGTGCCAGCAGCCAAGATGGCCTCTCAGGGCAAAGGCTGTTTTTT.

CDR3 in DNA: TGTGCCAGTAGTATAGCGGCAGGGGCGCGAGGCTACACCTTC. It translates to CASSIAAGARGYTF. The chain couples TRBV19 to TRBJ1-2; possibly TRBD1 for D (6 bases). Germline V CDR1 and CDR2: LNHDA, SQIVND (reference sequence). This CDR3 contains 14 residues. The V end lost 1 base, the J end lost 8 bases, and 14 bases lay between the germline ends.

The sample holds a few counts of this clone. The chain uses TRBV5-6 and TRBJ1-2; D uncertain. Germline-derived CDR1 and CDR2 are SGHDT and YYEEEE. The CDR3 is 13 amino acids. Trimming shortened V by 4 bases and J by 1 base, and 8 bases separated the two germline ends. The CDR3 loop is CASSHDNNYGYTF. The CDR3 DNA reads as TGTGCCAGCAGCCACGACAATAACTATGGCTACACCTTC.

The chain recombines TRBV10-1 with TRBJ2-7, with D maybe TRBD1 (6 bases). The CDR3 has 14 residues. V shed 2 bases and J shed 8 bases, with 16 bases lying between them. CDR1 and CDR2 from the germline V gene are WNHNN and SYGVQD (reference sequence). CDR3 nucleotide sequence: TGCGCCAGCAGTGAGCCCCGAAGACAGGTTAAGCAGTACGTC. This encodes CASSEPRRQVKQYV.

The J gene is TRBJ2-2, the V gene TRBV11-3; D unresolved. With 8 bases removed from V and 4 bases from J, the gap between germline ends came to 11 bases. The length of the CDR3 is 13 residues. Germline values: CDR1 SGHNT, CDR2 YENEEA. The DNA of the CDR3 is TGTGCCAGCCGGTCGCCGGGCACCGGGGAGCTGTTTTTT. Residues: CASRSPGTGELFF.